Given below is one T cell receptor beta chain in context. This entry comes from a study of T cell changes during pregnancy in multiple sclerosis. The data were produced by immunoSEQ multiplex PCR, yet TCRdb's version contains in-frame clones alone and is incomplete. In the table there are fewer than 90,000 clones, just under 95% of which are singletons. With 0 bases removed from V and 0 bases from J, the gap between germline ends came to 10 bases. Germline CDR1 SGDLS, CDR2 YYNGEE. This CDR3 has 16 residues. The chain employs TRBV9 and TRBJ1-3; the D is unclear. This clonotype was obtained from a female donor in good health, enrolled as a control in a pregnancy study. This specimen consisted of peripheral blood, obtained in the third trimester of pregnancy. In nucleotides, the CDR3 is TGTGCCAGCAGCGTAGGAAGGAGCTCCTCTGGAAACACCATATATTTT. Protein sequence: CASSVGRSSSGNTIYF.